This T cell receptor beta chain emerged from a study of blood T cell repertoires in COVID-19. Study processing details: Amplified reference gene primers provided the basis for estimating nucleated cell counts. Generated by immunoSEQ multiplex PCR, the TCRdb table keeps only in-frame clones and is missing some. That table gives V, J and clone size, and the DNA gave D and trimming. The data contain under 250,000 clones, 75% to 90% of them singletons. CDR1 and CDR2 (germline): SGHDT, YYEEEE. CDR3 length: 13 amino acids. Trimming took off 3 bases at V and 3 bases at J, with 10 bases between the two ends. This clone occurred a few times.

The chain recombines TRBV5-6 with TRBJ2-7; TRBD1 is a possible D gene (6 bases). This sequence was found in a woman between 70 and 85 years old with active or convalescent COVID-19. The sample taken for sequencing was peripheral blood. CDR3 nucleotide sequence: TGTGCCAGCAGCTACAGGGTCCTCTACGAGCAGTACTTC. This translates into CASSYRVLYEQYF.